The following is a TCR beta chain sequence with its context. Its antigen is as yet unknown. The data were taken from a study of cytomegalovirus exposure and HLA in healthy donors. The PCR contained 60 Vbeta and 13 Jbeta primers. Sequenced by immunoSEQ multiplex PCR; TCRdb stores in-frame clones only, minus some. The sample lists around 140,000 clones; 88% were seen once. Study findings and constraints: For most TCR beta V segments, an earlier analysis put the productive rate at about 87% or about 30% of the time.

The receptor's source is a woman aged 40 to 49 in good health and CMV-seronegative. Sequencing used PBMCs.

The CDR3 DNA sequence: TGTGCCACCTCCGGTTCAGGGCCCAATCAGCCCCAGCATTTT. Translated: CATSGSGPNQPQHF. The chain combines TRBV10-3 with TRBJ1-5, with D tentatively TRBD1 (5 bases). Germline V CDR1 and CDR2: ENHRY, SYGVKD. V was clipped by 10 bases and J by 3 bases, with 16 bases between them. The CDR3 runs 14 residues.